This T cell receptor (beta chain) stems from a study of response to subunit inactivated influenza vaccine. Study-wide findings and caveats: Each seasonal influenza vaccination, the authors suggested, recruits few new T cells.

In the case of this clonotype: Its matching antigen is unknown.

MiXCR was run by TCRdb on the RT-PCR reads, yielding one entry per CDR3 protein. The sample records about 650,000 distinct CDR3 sequences, 15% to 18% being singletons. The CDR3 spans 13 residues. V lost 6 bases and J 3 bases, leaving 11 bases between the germline ends. Germline CDR1 MNHNY, CDR2 SVGAGI (reference sequence). The sequencing used PBMCs from blood, collected less than 13 days after vaccination. This receptor was obtained from a man between 50 and 59 years old who received an inactivated influenza vaccine. The V call is TRBV6-6, the J call TRBJ1-1; D possibly corresponds to TRBD1 (5 bases). CDR3 in amino acids: CASRNLGDTEAFF. CDR3 coding DNA: TGTGCCAGCAGGAACTTGGGGGACACTGAAGCTTTCTTT.